These 23 T cell receptor beta chains were all obtained from the same sample, sequenced in a study of PD-1 blockade in classical Hodgkin lymphoma. Following autologous stem cell transplantation, relapse occurred in every patient, and exposure to brentuximab vedotin varied. Data came from immunoSEQ multiplex PCR; TCRdb stores just in-frame clones and leaves some out. The table records 15,000 to 20,000 clones, 75% to 85% of them present only once. Sequenced material: peripheral blood mononuclear cells (PBMCs), taken at baseline. The receptors shown here come from a human donor with classical Hodgkin lymphoma.

This chain connects TRBV7-8 to TRBJ2-6; D is perhaps TRBD1 (5 bases). Trimming cost V 1 base and J 2 bases, with 12 bases left between them. This CDR3 spans 17 amino acids. Germline CDR1 is SGHVS and CDR2 is FQNEAQ. CDR3 region: CASSLVLSRAGANVLTF. DNA of the CDR3: TGTGCCAGCAGCTTAGTGTTATCCAGGGCTGGGGCCAACGTCCTGACTTTC.

This clone was detected a few times. The chain recombines TRBV7-2 with TRBJ2-2; D remains ambiguous. This CDR3 contains 14 residues. Per the germline V gene, CDR1 is SGHTA and CDR2 is FQGNSA. With 7 bases removed from V and 0 bases from J, the gap between germline ends came to 9 bases. The CDR3 sequence is CASNLTPNTGELFF. The CDR3 DNA reads TGTGCCAGCAACCTCACACCGAACACCGGGGAGCTGTTTTTT.

In DNA form, the CDR3 reads TGTGCCAGCAGTTCAGGACAGGGTTGGACTGAAGCTTTCTTT. It encodes CASSSGQGWTEAFF. V and J are TRBV27 and TRBJ1-1; 8 positions agree with TRBD1. The CDR3 contains 14 residues. The V segment lost 4 bases and the J segment 5 bases; nucleotides outside the gene matches: 6. CDR1 is MNHEY, CDR2 SMNVEV, per germline (reference sequence).

This rearrangement joins TRBV28 to TRBJ1-2; possibly TRBD1 for D (5 bases). The germline CDR1 and CDR2 sequences are MDHEN and SYDVKM. Trimming took off 1 base at V and 7 bases at J, with 16 bases between the two ends. The CDR3 runs 15 residues. CDR3 loop: CASSLFPGRGGGYTF. The CDR3 bases are TGTGCCAGCAGTTTATTCCCGGGGCGGGGTGGTGGCTACACCTTC.

The V call is TRBV6-1, the J call TRBJ1-2; no definite D call. The V end lost 1 base, the J end lost 2 bases, and 5 bases lay between the germline ends. Germline CDR1 MNHNS, CDR2 SASEGT. The length of the CDR3 is 13 residues. CDR3: CASSEGTNYGYTF. CDR3 nucleotide sequence: TGTGCCAGCAGTGAAGGTACCAACTATGGCTACACCTTC.

The rearrangement uses TRBV27 and TRBJ2-1; D not certain. V was clipped by 5 bases and J by 6 bases, with 17 bases between them. The germline CDR1 and CDR2 sequences are MNHEY and SMNVEV (reference sequence). This CDR3 spans 15 amino acids. This chain's CDR3 is CASSRSLARLNEQFF. The DNA for the CDR3 is TGTGCCAGCAGTCGATCTTTAGCTAGGCTCAATGAGCAGTTCTTC.

The gene calls are TRBV29-1 and TRBJ2-5; TRBD1 or TRBD2 may be the D gene (5 bases each). Germline-derived CDR1 and CDR2 are SQVTM and ANQGSEA. This CDR3 has 12 residues. The CDR3 loop reads CTTGSGTETQYF. For the CDR3, the DNA is TGCACAACGGGGTCGGGGACGGAGACCCAGTACTTC.

The J gene is TRBJ2-5, the V gene TRBV7-9, with TRBD1 as a possible D gene (5 bases). Per the germline V gene, CDR1 is SEHNR and CDR2 is FQNEAQ (reference sequence). CDR3 length: 15 amino acids. V was trimmed by 1 base and J by 0 bases, leaving 9 bases between them. As DNA, the CDR3 is TGTGCCAGCAGCTTAGTAGCAGGGAACCAAGAGACCCAGTACTTC. It encodes CASSLVAGNQETQYF. Full variable domain (rest looked up from reference TRBV7-9 and TRBJ2-5): DTGVSQNPRHKITKRGQNVTFRCDPISEHNRLYWYRQTLGQGPEFLTYFQNEAQLEKSRLLSDRFSAERPKGSFSTLEIQRTEQGDSAMYLCASSLVAGNQETQYFGPGTRLLVL.

The chain carries TRBV2 and TRBJ2-3; no reliable D call. Deletions cut 6 bases from V and 3 bases from J, with 7 bases between. The CDR3 covers 12 residues. In germline, CDR1 is SNHLY, CDR2 FYNNEI. The CDR3 reads CASRATTDTQYF. The CDR3 region has the DNA TGTGCCAGCAGGGCGACAACAGATACGCAGTATTTT.

The rearrangement links TRBV5-8 to TRBJ1-1, with D perhaps TRBD1 (6 bases). CDR3 size: 17 residues. Germline assignment: CDR1 SGHTS and CDR2 YDEGEE. Trimming took off 0 bases at V and 1 base at J, with 16 bases between the two ends. CDR3 DNA sequence: TGTGCCAGCAGCTTGGGGGCTCGGGGGGCCTGGAACACTGAAGCTTTCTTT. Translated: CASSLGARGAWNTEAFF.

The V and J genes are TRBV6-6 and TRBJ1-3; no reliable D call. V was shortened by 2 bases and J by 8 bases, with 7 bases between the two germline ends. The CDR3 consists of 12 residues. The germline CDR1 and CDR2 sequences are MNHNY and SVGAGI (reference sequence). The CDR3 region has the DNA TGTGCCAGCAGTTACGGGGAGGACACCATATATTTT. Translation: CASSYGEDTIYF.

The chain combines TRBV7-9 with TRBJ2-3; 8 bases fit TRBD2. This CDR3 contains 15 residues. The germline V gene encodes CDR1 SEHNR and CDR2 FQNEAQ (reference sequence). The ends lost 1 base at V and 3 bases at J; junction bases unmatched: 3. This chain's CDR3 is CASSLGTSFTDTQYF. The CDR3 nucleotides are TGTGCCAGCAGCTTAGGGACTAGCTTTACAGATACGCAGTATTTT.

V usage is TRBV18 and J usage is TRBJ2-7; tentatively, D is TRBD2 (7 bases). CDR3 length equals 13 residues. V lost 4 bases and J lost 6, with 13 bases in between. Germline loops: CDR1 KGHSH, CDR2 LQKENI. This CDR3 reads CASSLREGGEQYF. The CDR3 DNA reads as TGTGCCAGCTCACTAAGGGAGGGGGGCGAGCAGTACTTC.

The chain joins TRBV9 to TRBJ2-5; D assignment may be TRBD1 or TRBD2 (6 bases each). With the DNA end fitting TRBJ2-7 better, the J assignment may be wrong. The CDR3 spans 14 residues. Germline V lookup: CDR1 SGDLS, CDR2 YYNGEE. CDR3: CASSGRDNSYEQYF. The CDR3 coding sequence is TGTGCCAGCAGCGGGAGGGACAACTCCTACGAGCAGTACTTC.

This chain uses TRBV5-1 with TRBJ1-1; possibly TRBD1 for D (6 bases). Germline V gene sequence: CDR1 SGHRS, CDR2 YFSETQ. With 4 bases removed from V and 1 base from J, the gap between germline ends came to 11 bases. CDR3 length equals 14 residues. The CDR3 sequence is CASSHGTQNTEAFF. The CDR3 region has the DNA TGCGCCAGCAGCCACGGGACACAGAACACTGAAGCTTTCTTT. The whole variable domain, filled in from reference TRBV5-1 and TRBJ1-1, reads KAGVTQTPRYLIKTRGQQVTLSCSPISGHRSVSWYQQTPGQGLQFLFEYFSETQRNKGNFPGRFSGRQFSNSRSEMNVSTLELGDSALYLCASSHGTQNTEAFFGQGTRLTVV.

CDR3 sequence reads: CASSPLGPFYGYTF. In nucleotides, the CDR3 is TGTGCCAGCAGCCCACTAGGGCCTTTCTATGGCTACACCTTC. This rearrangement joins TRBV7-2 to TRBJ1-2, with unresolved D. Germline CDR1 and CDR2: SGHTA and FQGNSA. The CDR3 has 14 residues. Trimming left V 5 bases short and J 4 bases short, with 14 bases between.

The rearrangement joins TRBV19 to TRBJ2-7; 8 bases map to TRBD2. CDR1 is LNHDA and CDR2 is SQIVND in the germline V gene (reference sequence). The CDR3 runs to 13 residues. V lost 3 bases and J lost 5; bases outside the gene matches: 3. The DNA of the CDR3 is TGTGCCAGTAGTATCGGGAGGGGCGACGAGCAGTACTTC. Translated, it gives CASSIGRGDEQYF.

The V call is TRBV12-5, the J call TRBJ1-1; no clear D. Trimming pared 6 bases from V and 0 bases from J, leaving 11 bases between. CDR3 length: 14 residues. The germline V gene encodes CDR1 LGHNT and CDR2 FRNRAP. The CDR3 coding sequence is TGTGCTAGTGGGGGGAACCTAATGAACACTGAAGCTTTCTTT. It translates to CASGGNLMNTEAFF.

This chain uses TRBV27 with TRBJ1-2; TRBD1 agrees at 7 bases. CDR3 length: 16 amino acids. Trimming at V came to 3 bases and at J to 6 bases, leaving 13 bases not matched to a gene. Germline assignment: CDR1 MNHEY and CDR2 SMNVEV (reference sequence). The CDR3 DNA follows: TGTGCCAGCAGTTTGGGTTTTTTGAGGGGGCCGGATGGCTACACCTTC. Translated, it gives CASSLGFLRGPDGYTF.

In its sample, this clone was seen a few times. The V and J genes are TRBV21-1 and TRBJ1-5; the DNA was not compared with TRBD1, the D call given in the table. TRBV21-1 is classified as a pseudogene. There are 16 residues in the CDR3. The CDR3 sequence: CASSSTDRPRNQPQHF. The CDR3 DNA is TGTGCCAGCAGCTCCACCGACAGGCCCCGAAATCAGCCCCAGCATTTT.

The chain carries TRBV18 and TRBJ2-5; D gene uncertain. The germline gives CDR1 KGHSH, CDR2 LQKENI. The ends were cut back, 2 bases at V and 1 base at J, with 8 bases in the middle. The CDR3 totals 14 residues. CDR3 in amino acids: CASSPNPFQETQYF. The CDR3 DNA follows: TGTGCCAGCTCACCAAACCCCTTCCAAGAGACCCAGTACTTC. The full variable domain, completed using reference TRBV18 and TRBJ2-5, is NAGVMQNPRHLVRRRGQEARLRCSPMKGHSHVYWYRQLPEEGLKFMVYLQKENIIDESGMPKERFSAEFPKEGPSILRIQQVVRGDSAAYFCASSPNPFQETQYFGPGTRLLVL.

This chain links TRBV10-2 with TRBJ1-2; D unclear. Trimming left V 7 bases short and J 5 bases short, with 11 bases between. The CDR3 has 12 amino acids. CDR1 WSHSY and CDR2 SAAADI come from the germline V gene. The CDR3 sequence is CASTSGGYGYTF. The CDR3 nucleotides read TGCGCCAGCACCTCTGGCGGATATGGCTACACCTTC.

This clone showed up just once. The chain combines TRBV7-9 with TRBJ2-6; weak D call: TRBD2 (5 bases). From germline, CDR1 is SEHNR and CDR2 FQNEAQ (reference sequence). The V end lost 4 bases, the J end lost 0 bases, and 7 bases lay between the germline ends. CDR3 length: 15 residues. CDR3 DNA sequence: TGTGCCAGCAGCTATCTAGCCTCTGGGGCCAACGTCCTGACTTTC. It yields the protein CASSYLASGANVLTF.